The 13 T cell receptor beta chains listed next were all sequenced from one sample in a study of Ad26.COV2.S vaccination and SARS-CoV-2 variants (dated by TCRdb to 2020 to 2022). The treatment or condition label on this specimen signifies: over 15 received Ad26.COV2.S at low or high dose, single or two shots; several received placebo; per-sample allocation not given. For vaccine and placebo recipients, the sequenced repertoires came from samples collected on day 63 after the first injection. Library preparation was by the immunoSEQ multiplex PCR assay. Entries here come from immuneACCESS through TCRdb and include only in-frame sequences with V and J called. Some clones fail to appear in such tables; in the studies checked, an unresolved V gene covers under half of the shortfall, and the cause of the remainder is unknown. Here the sample has over 400,000 clones; 92% occur a single time. More than 1.5% of the sample lies in the top ten.

The sample in question was peripheral blood, obtained in a trial of Ad26.COV2.S vaccine versus placebo. The receptors were sampled from a person aged 18 to 59 who received the Ad26.COV2.S COVID-19 vaccine or a placebo.

The gene calls are TRBV2 and TRBJ1-1; the D is unclear. V lost 4 bases, J lost 2 bases, and 11 bases lay in between. CDR1 is SNHLY and CDR2 is FYNNEI in the germline V gene. CDR3 length: 14 amino acids. The CDR3 coding sequence is TGTGCCAGCAGTGGTCGGGTTAGAAACACTGAAGCTTTCTTT. The encoded protein is CASSGRVRNTEAFF.

V gene TRBV5-6 combines with J gene TRBJ2-3; 9 nucleotides match TRBD2. Looked up from germline, CDR1 is SGHDT and CDR2 is YYEEEE. This CDR3 is built from 15 residues. After removal of 4 bases from V and 5 bases from J, the junction contained 8 bases not matched to a gene. CDR3 nucleotide sequence: TGTGCCAGCAGCATTATAGCGGGGGATCAAGATACGCAGTATTTT. This codes for CASSIIAGDQDTQYF.

The chain carries TRBV6-1 and TRBJ2-7; a possible D gene is TRBD2 (5 bases). Germline-derived CDR1 and CDR2 are MNHNS and SASEGT. The CDR3 covers 16 residues. Trimming left V 1 base short and J 4 bases short, with 17 bases between. The CDR3: CASSEGGSWLGYEQYF. CDR3 in DNA: TGTGCCAGCAGTGAAGGCGGGTCGTGGTTGGGATACGAGCAGTACTTC.

The chain combines TRBV4-3 with TRBJ1-1, with unresolved D. From germline, CDR1 is LGHNA and CDR2 YSLEER. V was pared by 0 bases and J by 6 bases, with 11 bases between. The CDR3 sequence is 14 residues long. CDR3 in amino acids: CASSQDLEVSEAFF. In DNA form, the CDR3 reads TGCGCCAGCAGCCAAGATCTCGAGGTTTCTGAAGCTTTCTTT.

The chain combines TRBV4-3 with TRBJ1-5; D not resolved. This CDR3 is 13 amino acids long. V shed 1 base and J shed 5 bases, with 6 bases lying between them. Germline V lookup: CDR1 LGHNA, CDR2 YSLEER. The DNA for the CDR3 is TGCGCCAGCAGCCAAGCCTCCGATCAGCCCCAGCATTTT. Amino acids: CASSQASDQPQHF.

The chain joins TRBV6-5 to TRBJ2-7; tentatively, D is TRBD1 (5 bases). CDR3 length: 14 residues. CDR1 and CDR2 from the germline V gene are MNHEY and SVGAGI. V shed 8 bases and J shed 0 bases, with 14 bases lying between them. CDR3 residues: CASWSGHPSYEQYF. The CDR3 DNA reads TGTGCCAGCTGGTCAGGACACCCCTCCTACGAGCAGTACTTC.

V is TRBV3-1 (or the pseudogene TRBV3-2) and J is TRBJ2-3; 15 nucleotides align to TRBD2. The CDR3 loop spans 17 amino acids. Germline V CDR1 and CDR2: LGHDT, YNNKEL (reference sequence). V lost 4 bases, J lost 6 bases, and 8 bases stayed unmatched. CDR3: CASSRPLGTSGGDTQYF. The CDR3 nucleotides are TGTGCCAGCAGCCGCCCGTTGGGGACTAGCGGGGGGGATACGCAGTATTTT.

The rearrangement joins TRBV30 to TRBJ2-5, with a weak D call TRBD2 (7 bases). This CDR3 is 13 amino acids long. V dropped 7 bases and J dropped 3 bases, with 15 bases sitting between them. Germline-derived CDR1 and CDR2 are GTSNPN and SVGIG (reference sequence). The CDR3 coding sequence is TGTGCCTTGGACGGGGAGGGGGAAGAGACCCAGTACTTC. This gives the protein CALDGEGEETQYF.

The chain carries TRBV5-1 and TRBJ1-1; possibly TRBD1 for D (5 bases). V shed 4 bases and J shed 4 bases, with 17 bases lying between them. The CDR3 totals 15 residues. Germline V gene lookup returns CDR1 SGHRS and CDR2 YFSETQ. The CDR3: CASSPLAGGGTEAFF. In DNA form, the CDR3 reads TGCGCCAGCAGCCCCCTGGCGGGGGGAGGCACTGAAGCTTTCTTT.

J is TRBJ1-2 and V is TRBV19; tentative D call: TRBD1 (6 bases). Trimming left V 4 bases short and J 4 bases short, with 7 bases between. Germline V gives CDR1 LNHDA, CDR2 SQIVND (reference sequence). The CDR3 length is 12 residues. The CDR3 nucleotides are TGTGCCAGTAGTAAGGACAGCTATGGCTACACCTTC. It translates to CASSKDSYGYTF.

The genes are TRBV10-3 and TRBJ2-3; D tentatively reads TRBD1 or TRBD2 (6 bases each). V lost 1 base to trimming and J lost 0 bases, with 11 bases between them. Germline loops: CDR1 ENHRY, CDR2 SYGVKD. CDR3 length: 16 residues. The CDR3 loop is CAISELGGASTDTQYF. DNA for the CDR3: TGTGCCATCAGTGAGTTGGGGGGCGCGAGCACAGATACGCAGTATTTT.

The chain joins TRBV7-2 to TRBJ2-1; D possibly matches TRBD1 or TRBD2 (5 bases each). The CDR3 is 14 residues long. The germline V gene has CDR1 SGHTA and CDR2 FQGNSA. V lost 2 bases, J lost 5 bases, and 10 bases lay in between. The CDR3 sequence: CASSLMVGDNEQFF. The CDR3 DNA follows: TGTGCCAGCAGCTTAATGGTGGGGGACAATGAGCAGTTCTTC.

The chain joins TRBV6-1 to TRBJ1-5, with no clear D. The CDR3 sequence is 16 residues long. CDR1 MNHNS and CDR2 SASEGT come from the germline V gene. V lost 2 bases and J 0 bases, leaving 11 bases between the germline ends. CDR3 nucleotides: TGTGCCAGCAGTGAATTTGGGCAGTATAGCAATCAGCCCCAGCATTTT. Its protein is CASSEFGQYSNQPQHF.